What follows are 21 T cell receptor beta chains derived from one specimen sequenced in a study of radiation and T cells in renal cell carcinoma. Time point indicated: blood 4 weeks post-SBRT, at nephrectomy. Treatment given: 15 Gy SBRT to primary tumor, nephrectomy 4 weeks later. Only in-frame clones appear in the TCRdb table, and some are missing; sequencing was by immunoSEQ multiplex PCR. The sample shows 130,000 to 150,000 clones, about 88% of them seen only once. Sequenced here: blood, sampled from a patient whose treatment included radiotherapy and nephrectomy. These TCRs come from a woman aged 45-60 years with renal cell carcinoma.

This chain uses TRBV7-2 with TRBJ2-7; D not resolved. V lost 5 bases, J lost 3 bases, and 23 bases lay in between. This CDR3 region has 17 residues. Germline CDR1 and CDR2: SGHTA and FQGNSA. The CDR3 DNA sequence: TGTGCCAGCAGCACCCCCCCGGGCGGAGTTTTCAGCTACGAGCAGTACTTC. Its protein is CASSTPPGGVFSYEQYF.

The chain joins TRBV25-1 to TRBJ1-1; weak D call: TRBD1 (5 bases). V lost 7 bases and J lost 9, with 15 bases in between. CDR1 and CDR2 (germline): MGHDK, SYGVNS. The CDR3 is made up of 12 amino acids. Here the CDR3 reads CASKQADLQAFF. The CDR3 coding sequence is TGTGCCAGCAAACAGGCTGATCTCCAAGCTTTCTTT.

The V and J genes are TRBV4-1 and TRBJ1-3; D gene ambiguous. Germline V gene data show CDR1 as MGHRA and CDR2 as YSYEKL. The CDR3 is 16 amino acids. Trimming removed 0 bases at V and 3 bases at J, with 12 bases between. CDR3 sequence reads: CASSQDPGEVGNTIYF. The CDR3 coding sequence is TGCGCCAGCAGCCAAGACCCGGGTGAAGTTGGAAACACCATATATTTT.

This chain joins TRBV28 and TRBJ2-2, with D hard to call. The germline CDR1 and CDR2 sequences are MDHEN and SYDVKM. The CDR3 is 13 residues long. The V end was cut by 6 bases, the J end by 4 bases, with 9 bases between. The chain's CDR3 is CASRALGTGELFF. The CDR3 DNA is TGTGCCAGCAGGGCCCTTGGCACCGGGGAGCTGTTTTTT. The full variable domain, in which reference TRBV28 and TRBJ2-2 provide the parts outside the CDR3, is DVKVTQSSRYLVKRTGEKVFLECVQDMDHENMFWYRQDPGLGLRLIYFSYDVKMKEKGDIPEGYSVSREKKERFSLILESASTNQTSMYLCASRALGTGELFFGEGSRLTVL.

The chain uses TRBV27 and TRBJ2-5, with D perhaps matching TRBD2 (6 bases). The CDR3 is 13 amino acids. CDR1 MNHEY and CDR2 SMNVEV come from the germline V gene (reference sequence). Trimming removed 3 bases at V and 4 bases at J, with 9 bases between. The CDR3 DNA is TGTGCCAGCAGTTTTCCCGGGGGAGAGACCCAGTACTTC. Its translation: CASSFPGGETQYF.

The chain recombines TRBV19 with TRBJ2-7; TRBD2 might be the D (6 bases). Germline-derived CDR1 and CDR2 are LNHDA and SQIVND (reference sequence). The CDR3 runs 12 residues. The ends were cut back, 6 bases at V and 5 bases at J, with 11 bases in the middle. The CDR3 is CASSSGGDEQYF. CDR3 nucleotides: TGTGCCAGTAGCTCCGGGGGAGACGAGCAGTACTTC.

The chain carries TRBV11-3 and TRBJ2-3, with a possible D match to TRBD2 (6 bases). This CDR3 is built from 14 residues. In germline, CDR1 is SGHNT, CDR2 YENEEA. Trimming left V 5 bases short and J 4 bases short, with 13 bases between. The CDR3 loop is CASSPRRESDTQYF. CDR3 nucleotide sequence: TGTGCCAGCAGCCCGCGGCGGGAATCAGATACGCAGTATTTT.

The chain employs TRBV6-6 and TRBJ2-1; 7 nucleotides agree with TRBD1. V lost 6 bases and J lost 7; bases outside the gene matches: 9. The CDR3 is 14 amino acids. Per the germline V gene, CDR1 is MNHNY and CDR2 is SVGAGI (reference sequence). The CDR3 sequence is CASRRQGQGNEQFF. CDR3 nucleotides: TGTGCCAGCAGACGACAGGGCCAGGGGAATGAGCAGTTCTTC.

This clone was found a few times. The gene calls are TRBV9 and TRBJ2-2, with 10 positions matching TRBD2. The V gene end was trimmed by 4 bases and the J gene end by 1 base; junction bases not matched to a gene: 4. The V gene's germline CDR1 is SGDLS and CDR2 YYNGEE. The CDR3 length is 16 residues. The CDR3 DNA is TGTGCCAGCAGCAAGACTAGCGGGCTGAACACCGGGGAGCTGTTTTTT. Translated: CASSKTSGLNTGELFF.

V is TRBV7-2 and J is TRBJ1-2; D uncertain. This CDR3 spans 14 amino acids. Germline assignment: CDR1 SGHTA and CDR2 FQGNSA. V gave up 2 bases and J gave up 5 bases, with 12 bases separating them. For the CDR3, the DNA is TGTGCCAGCAGCTTATCTATTGAGGGATATGGCTACACCTTC. Its protein is CASSLSIEGYGYTF.

This clone showed up just a few times. CDR3 in DNA: TGTGCCGCACAAGGTACAGGGATCGGAGCTTTCTTT. Its protein is CAAQGTGIGAFF. The V gene is TRBV10-3, the J gene TRBJ1-1; the D gene is possibly TRBD1 (6 bases). The CDR3 extends over 12 amino acids. Trimming stripped 11 bases from V and 10 bases from J, with 20 bases between. Germline V gene lookup returns CDR1 ENHRY and CDR2 SYGVKD.

This chain uses TRBV5-5 with TRBJ1-1; 7 bases are shared with TRBD1. There are 16 residues in the CDR3. Germline V gives CDR1 SGHKS, CDR2 YYEKEE (reference sequence). Losses at the gene ends were 4 bases for V and 5 bases for J; bases not matched to a gene: 14. CDR3 coding DNA: TGTGCCAGCAGCCAAGATTTGAAGGGGGCGCGAACTGAAGCTTTCTTT. It translates to CASSQDLKGARTEAFF.

The chain links TRBV28 to TRBJ2-7; 8 bases agree with TRBD1. With V trimmed by 5 bases and J by 3 bases, 9 bases remained unmatched. This CDR3 region has 15 residues. The germline V gene has CDR1 MDHEN and CDR2 SYDVKM. The chain's CDR3 is CASSQLTGVVYEQYF. The CDR3 bases are TGTGCCAGCAGTCAGCTGACAGGGGTCGTCTACGAGCAGTACTTC.

This chain connects TRBV19 to TRBJ1-2; TRBD1 agrees at 7 bases. Losses at the gene ends were 10 bases for V and 8 bases for J; bases not matched to a gene: 13. CDR1 LNHDA and CDR2 SQIVND come from the germline V gene (reference sequence). CDR3 length: 13 residues. The CDR3 DNA reads as TGTGCCACCCACGACAGGGCTCGGGGCGGCTACACCTTC. It encodes CATHDRARGGYTF.

The chain employs TRBV2 and TRBJ2-3; the D is unclear. The germline gives CDR1 SNHLY, CDR2 FYNNEI. V was pared by 4 bases and J by 4 bases, with 12 bases between. The length of the CDR3 is 14 residues. This CDR3 reads CASSADRGADTQYF. DNA for the CDR3: TGTGCCAGCAGTGCCGATAGAGGAGCAGATACGCAGTATTTT.

The genes are TRBV19 and TRBJ2-1, with 9 bases fitting TRBD1. There are 15 residues in the CDR3. V lost 4 bases to trimming and J lost 0 bases; unmatched junction nucleotides: 1. Germline loops: CDR1 LNHDA, CDR2 SQIVND (reference sequence). The CDR3 spells CASSTDRGSYNEQFF. The CDR3 DNA sequence: TGTGCCAGTAGTACGGACAGGGGCTCCTACAATGAGCAGTTCTTC.

The chain is built from TRBV18 and TRBJ1-3; no firm D call. The CDR3 consists of 13 residues. The germline gives CDR1 KGHSH, CDR2 LQKENI. Trimming cost V 7 bases and J 1 base, with 8 bases left between them. The CDR3 nucleotides are TGTGCCAGCTTAAGGTCTTCTGGAAACACCATATATTTT. Translating it yields CASLRSSGNTIYF.

The chain combines TRBV30 with TRBJ1-2; D remains unclear. Between the trimmed V and J ends, which lost 0 bases and 4 bases, there was a span of 18 bases. This CDR3 has 16 residues. Germline V CDR1 and CDR2: GTSNPN, SVGIG (reference sequence). The CDR3 DNA reads TGTGCCTGGAGTGTAACCCAGAAAACCTCCTTCTATGGCTACACCTTC. Its protein is CAWSVTQKTSFYGYTF.

The chain recombines TRBV5-5 with TRBJ2-1; D uncertain. Germline assignment: CDR1 SGHKS and CDR2 YYEKEE (reference sequence). V was shortened by 1 base and J by 9 bases, with 14 bases between the two germline ends. The CDR3 extends over 14 amino acids. Here the CDR3 DNA reads TGTGCCAGCAGCTTGATAGGTGGAGATAGTGAGCAGTTCTTC. As protein: CASSLIGGDSEQFF.

In its sample, this clone was seen once. The V gene is TRBV18, the J gene TRBJ1-2, with a tentative D call TRBD1 (5 bases). V was shortened by 0 bases and J by 5 bases, with 16 bases between the two germline ends. Germline V lookup: CDR1 KGHSH, CDR2 LQKENI. This CDR3 has 16 amino acids. DNA for the CDR3: TGTGCCAGCTCACCACCGGGAGCAGGGCGAAGTTATGGCTACACCTTC. Its translation is CASSPPGAGRSYGYTF.

V gene TRBV7-9 combines with J gene TRBJ2-5; possible D gene TRBD2, 5 bases. This CDR3 contains 16 residues. Germline values: CDR1 SEHNR, CDR2 FQNEAQ (reference sequence). V shed 7 bases and J shed 5 bases, with 23 bases lying between them. CDR3 bases: TGTGCCAGCACCTCTAGCCAGGAATCGGGCCGGGAGACCCAGTACTTC. This encodes CASTSSQESGRETQYF.